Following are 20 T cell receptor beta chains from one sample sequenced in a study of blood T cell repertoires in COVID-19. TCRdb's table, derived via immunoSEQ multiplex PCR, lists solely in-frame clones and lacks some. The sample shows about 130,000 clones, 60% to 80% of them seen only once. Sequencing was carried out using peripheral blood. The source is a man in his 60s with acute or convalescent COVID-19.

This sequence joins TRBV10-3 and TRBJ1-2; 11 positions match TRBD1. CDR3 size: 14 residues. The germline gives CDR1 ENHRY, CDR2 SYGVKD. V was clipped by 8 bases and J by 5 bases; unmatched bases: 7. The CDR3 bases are TGTGCCATCGGGACCGGGACAGGGGGGTATGGCTACACCTTC. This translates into CAIGTGTGGYGYTF.

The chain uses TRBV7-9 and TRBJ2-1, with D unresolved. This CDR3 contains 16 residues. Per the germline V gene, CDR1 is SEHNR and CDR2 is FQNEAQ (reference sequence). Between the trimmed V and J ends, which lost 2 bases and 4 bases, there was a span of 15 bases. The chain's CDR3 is CASSLFILVGYNEQFF. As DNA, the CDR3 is TGTGCCAGCAGCTTATTTATACTTGTCGGGTACAATGAGCAGTTCTTC.

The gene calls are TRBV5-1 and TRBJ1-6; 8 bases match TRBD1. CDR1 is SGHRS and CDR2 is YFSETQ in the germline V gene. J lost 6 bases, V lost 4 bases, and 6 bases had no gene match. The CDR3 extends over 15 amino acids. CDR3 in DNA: TGCGCCAGCAGCGGGGACAGGTTGGCTAATTCACCCCTCCACTTT. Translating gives CASSGDRLANSPLHF.

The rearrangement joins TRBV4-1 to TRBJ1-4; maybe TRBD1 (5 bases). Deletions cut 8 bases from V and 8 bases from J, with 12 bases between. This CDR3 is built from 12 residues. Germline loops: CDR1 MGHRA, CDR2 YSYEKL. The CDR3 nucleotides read TGCGCCAGCGGGCTTAGGGGAGAAAAACTGTTTTTT. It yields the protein CASGLRGEKLFF.

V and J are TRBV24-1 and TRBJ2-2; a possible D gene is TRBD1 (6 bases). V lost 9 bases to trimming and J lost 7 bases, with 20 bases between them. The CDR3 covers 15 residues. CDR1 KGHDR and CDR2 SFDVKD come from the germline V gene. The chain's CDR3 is CATQGSRAHGGELFF. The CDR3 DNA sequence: TGTGCCACCCAGGGGTCACGGGCACACGGCGGGGAGCTGTTTTTT.

CDR3 sequence: CATSRDNRAYGYTF. Written as DNA, the CDR3 is TGTGCCACCAGCAGAGATAACAGGGCCTATGGCTACACCTTC. This chain uses TRBV15 with TRBJ1-2; D might be TRBD1 (6 bases). Between the trimmed V and J ends, which lost 0 bases and 4 bases, there was a span of 9 bases. The germline gives CDR1 LNHNV, CDR2 YYDKDF (reference sequence). The CDR3 has 14 residues.

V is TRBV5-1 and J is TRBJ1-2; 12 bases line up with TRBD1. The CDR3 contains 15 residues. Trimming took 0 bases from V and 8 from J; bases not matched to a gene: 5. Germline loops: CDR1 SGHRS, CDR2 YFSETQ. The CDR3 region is CASSLEGQGAQGYTF. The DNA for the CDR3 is TGCGCCAGCAGCTTGGAGGGACAGGGGGCACAAGGCTACACCTTC.

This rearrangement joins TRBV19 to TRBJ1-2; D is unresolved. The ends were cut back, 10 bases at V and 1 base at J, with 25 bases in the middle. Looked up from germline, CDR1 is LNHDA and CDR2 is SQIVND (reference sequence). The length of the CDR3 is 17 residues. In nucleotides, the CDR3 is TGTGCCAATCACCCCGGAAGACACGATTCTCTTAACTATGGCTACACCTTC. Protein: CANHPGRHDSLNYGYTF.

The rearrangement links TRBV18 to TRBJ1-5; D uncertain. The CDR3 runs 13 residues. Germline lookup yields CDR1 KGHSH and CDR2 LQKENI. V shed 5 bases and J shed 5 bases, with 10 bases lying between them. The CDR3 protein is CASSAFADQPQHF. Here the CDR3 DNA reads TGTGCCAGCTCAGCCTTCGCAGATCAGCCCCAGCATTTT.

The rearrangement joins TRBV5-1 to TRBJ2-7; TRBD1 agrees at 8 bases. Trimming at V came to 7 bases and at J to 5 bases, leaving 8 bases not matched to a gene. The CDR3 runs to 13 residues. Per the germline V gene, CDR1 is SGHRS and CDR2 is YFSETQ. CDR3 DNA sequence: TGCGCCAGCTACCCGGACAGGGCGAACGAGCAGTACTTC. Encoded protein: CASYPDRANEQYF. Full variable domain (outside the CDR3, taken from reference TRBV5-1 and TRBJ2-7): KAGVTQTPRYLIKTRGQQVTLSCSPISGHRSVSWYQQTPGQGLQFLFEYFSETQRNKGNFPGRFSGRQFSNSRSEMNVSTLELGDSALYLCASYPDRANEQYFGPGTRLTVT.

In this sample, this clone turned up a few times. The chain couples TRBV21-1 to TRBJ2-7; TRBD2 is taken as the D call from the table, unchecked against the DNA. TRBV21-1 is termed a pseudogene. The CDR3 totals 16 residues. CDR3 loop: CASSFRLSGGADEQYF. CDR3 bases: TGTGCCAGCAGCTTCCGGCTGAGCGGGGGGGCGGATGAGCAGTACTTC.

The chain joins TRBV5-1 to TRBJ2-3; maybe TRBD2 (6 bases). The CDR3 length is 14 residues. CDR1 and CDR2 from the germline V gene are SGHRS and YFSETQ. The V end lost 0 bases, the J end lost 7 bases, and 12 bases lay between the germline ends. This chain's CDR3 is CASSLDGGMNTQYF. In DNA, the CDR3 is TGCGCCAGCAGCTTGGACGGGGGTATGAATACGCAGTATTTT.

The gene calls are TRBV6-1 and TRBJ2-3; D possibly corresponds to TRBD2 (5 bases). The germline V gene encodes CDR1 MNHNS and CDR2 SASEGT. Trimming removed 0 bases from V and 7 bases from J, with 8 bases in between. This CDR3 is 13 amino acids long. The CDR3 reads CASSEADGNTQYF. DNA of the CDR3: TGTGCCAGCAGTGAAGCTGACGGGAATACGCAGTATTTT.

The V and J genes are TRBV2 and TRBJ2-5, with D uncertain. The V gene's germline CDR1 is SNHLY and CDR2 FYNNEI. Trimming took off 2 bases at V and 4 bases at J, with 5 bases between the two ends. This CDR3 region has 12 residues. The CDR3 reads CASSENRETQYF. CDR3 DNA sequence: TGTGCCAGCAGTGAAAATCGAGAGACCCAGTACTTC.

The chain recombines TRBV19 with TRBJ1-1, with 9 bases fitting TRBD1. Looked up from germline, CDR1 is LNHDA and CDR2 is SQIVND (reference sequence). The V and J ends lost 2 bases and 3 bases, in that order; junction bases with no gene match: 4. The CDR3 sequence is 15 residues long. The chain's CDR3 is CASSIMGQGDTEAFF. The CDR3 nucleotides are TGTGCCAGTAGTATAATGGGACAGGGAGACACTGAAGCTTTCTTT.

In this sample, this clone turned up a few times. The DNA of the CDR3 is TGTGCCAGCTCACCCATCGCGACTATCTCTGGAAACACCATATATTTT. This encodes CASSPIATISGNTIYF. The J gene is TRBJ1-3, the V gene TRBV18, with D unresolved. This CDR3 is built from 16 residues. Germline V gene sequence: CDR1 KGHSH, CDR2 LQKENI. Trimming stripped 3 bases from V and 0 bases from J, with 12 bases between.

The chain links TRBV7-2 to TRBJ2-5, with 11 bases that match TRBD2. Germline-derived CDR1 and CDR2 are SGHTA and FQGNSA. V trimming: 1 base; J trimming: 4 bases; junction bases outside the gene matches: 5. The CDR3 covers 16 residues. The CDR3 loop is CASSLVASGRPETQYF. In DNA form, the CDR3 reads TGTGCCAGCAGCTTAGTGGCTAGCGGGAGGCCAGAGACCCAGTACTTC.

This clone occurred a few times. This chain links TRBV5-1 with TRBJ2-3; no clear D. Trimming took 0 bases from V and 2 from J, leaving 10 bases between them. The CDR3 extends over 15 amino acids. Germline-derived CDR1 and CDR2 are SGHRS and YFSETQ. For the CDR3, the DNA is TGCGCCAGCAGCTTGGGAAGCATCCCCACAGATACGCAGTATTTT. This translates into CASSLGSIPTDTQYF.

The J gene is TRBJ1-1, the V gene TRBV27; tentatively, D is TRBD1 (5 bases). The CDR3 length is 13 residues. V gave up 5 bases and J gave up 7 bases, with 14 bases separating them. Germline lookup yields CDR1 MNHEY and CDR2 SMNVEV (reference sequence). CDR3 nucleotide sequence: TGTGCCAGCAGTCCACAATGGGGCCTTGAAGCTTTCTTT. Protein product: CASSPQWGLEAFF.

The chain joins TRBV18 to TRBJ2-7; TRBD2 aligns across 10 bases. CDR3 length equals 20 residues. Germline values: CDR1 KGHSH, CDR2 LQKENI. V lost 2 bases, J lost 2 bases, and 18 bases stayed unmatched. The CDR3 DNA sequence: TGTGCCAGCTCACCATCTCTAGGGCCCCCTATAGCGGGAGGTCCCTACGAGCAGTACTTC. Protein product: CASSPSLGPPIAGGPYEQYF.